This TCR beta chain was retrieved from a study of beta chain features in type 1 diabetes. Overall study: There were some 110 million sorted cells examined across all samples. The study, taken as a whole, reports: There was a moderate but significant shortening of TCRB CDR3s in all four CD4+ subsets of Type 1 diabetes patients. The analysis here could not establish whether HLA type shapes TCRB rearrangement.

As every portion of the isolated RNA was reverse transcribed, the sequencing read expressed TCRB transcripts. Repertoires were generated with immunoSEQ multiplex PCR, while TCRdb's copy carries only in-frame clones and drops some. The data hold 130,000 to 150,000 clones, with more than 10% observed a single time. Regarding this clone: Its specificity is unknown.

This sequence was found in a man aged 18 to 35 with type 1 diabetes. Material for sequencing was central memory CD4+ T cells from blood.

CDR3 coding DNA: TGTGCCATCAGTACCGCAGAGTATAACACTGAAGCTTTCTTT. It translates to CAISTAEYNTEAFF. This chain connects TRBV10-3 to TRBJ1-1; D remains ambiguous. Germline V gene lookup returns CDR1 ENHRY and CDR2 SYGVKD. Trimming cost V 5 bases and J 2 bases, with 12 bases left between them. This CDR3 has 14 amino acids.